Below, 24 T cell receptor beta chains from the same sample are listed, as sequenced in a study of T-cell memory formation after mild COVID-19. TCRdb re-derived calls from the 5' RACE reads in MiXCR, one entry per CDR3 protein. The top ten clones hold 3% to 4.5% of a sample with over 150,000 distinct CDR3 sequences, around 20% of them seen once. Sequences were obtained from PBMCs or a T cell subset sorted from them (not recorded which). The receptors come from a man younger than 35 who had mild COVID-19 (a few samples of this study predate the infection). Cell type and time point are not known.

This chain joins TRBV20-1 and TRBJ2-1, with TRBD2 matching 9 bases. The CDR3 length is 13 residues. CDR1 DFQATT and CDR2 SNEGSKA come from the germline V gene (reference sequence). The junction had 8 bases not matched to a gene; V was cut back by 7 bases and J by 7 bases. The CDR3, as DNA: TGCAGTGTAATAGCGGGGGCGGAGAATGAGCAGTTCTTC. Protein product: CSVIAGAENEQFF.

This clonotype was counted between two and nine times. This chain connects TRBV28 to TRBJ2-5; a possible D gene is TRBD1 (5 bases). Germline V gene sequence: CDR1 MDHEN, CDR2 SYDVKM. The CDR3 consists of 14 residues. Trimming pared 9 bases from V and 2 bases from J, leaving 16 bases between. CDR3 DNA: TGTGCCAGTGCCTTCGACAGCCCGCAAGAGACCCAGTACTTC. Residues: CASAFDSPQETQYF.

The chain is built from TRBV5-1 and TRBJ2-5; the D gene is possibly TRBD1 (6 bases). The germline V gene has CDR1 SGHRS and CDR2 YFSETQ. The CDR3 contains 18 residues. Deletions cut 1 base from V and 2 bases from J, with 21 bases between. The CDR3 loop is CASSLRLRGTRSQETQYF. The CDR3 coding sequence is TGCGCCAGCAGCTTGCGCCTTCGTGGGACACGTTCACAAGAGACCCAGTACTTC. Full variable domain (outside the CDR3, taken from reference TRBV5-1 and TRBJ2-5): KAGVTQTPRYLIKTRGQQVTLSCSPISGHRSVSWYQQTPGQGLQFLFEYFSETQRNKGNFPGRFSGRQFSNSRSEMNVSTLELGDSALYLCASSLRLRGTRSQETQYFGPGTRLLVL.

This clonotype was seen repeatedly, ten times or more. CDR3 sequence: CATDRDTDTQYF. CDR3 DNA: TGTGCCACGGACAGGGACACAGATACGCAGTATTTT. The J gene is TRBJ2-3, the V gene TRBV2; 8 nucleotides match TRBD1. Germline trimming cut 10 bases from V and 2 bases from J; bases unmatched to any gene: 2. The germline V gene encodes CDR1 SNHLY and CDR2 FYNNEI. This CDR3 contains 12 residues.

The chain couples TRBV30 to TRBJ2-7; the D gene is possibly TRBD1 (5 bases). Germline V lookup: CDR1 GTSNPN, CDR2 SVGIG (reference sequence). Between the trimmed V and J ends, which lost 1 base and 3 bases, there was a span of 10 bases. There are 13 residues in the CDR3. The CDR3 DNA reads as TGTGCCTGGAGTGACAGGAACCTCTACGAGCAGTACTTC. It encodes CAWSDRNLYEQYF.

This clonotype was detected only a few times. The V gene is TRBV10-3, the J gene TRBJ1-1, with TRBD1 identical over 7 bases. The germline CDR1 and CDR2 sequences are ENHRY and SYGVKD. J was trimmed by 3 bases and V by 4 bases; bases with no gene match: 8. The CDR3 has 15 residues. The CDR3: CAISGQGKRDTEAFF. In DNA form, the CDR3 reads TGTGCCATCAGTGGACAGGGAAAGCGGGACACTGAAGCTTTCTTT.

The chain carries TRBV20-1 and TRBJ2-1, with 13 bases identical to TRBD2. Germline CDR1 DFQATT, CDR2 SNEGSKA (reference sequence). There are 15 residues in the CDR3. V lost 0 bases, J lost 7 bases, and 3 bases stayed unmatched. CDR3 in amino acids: CSARDPTSGGNEQFF. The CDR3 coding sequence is TGCAGTGCTAGAGATCCGACTAGCGGGGGGAATGAGCAGTTCTTC.

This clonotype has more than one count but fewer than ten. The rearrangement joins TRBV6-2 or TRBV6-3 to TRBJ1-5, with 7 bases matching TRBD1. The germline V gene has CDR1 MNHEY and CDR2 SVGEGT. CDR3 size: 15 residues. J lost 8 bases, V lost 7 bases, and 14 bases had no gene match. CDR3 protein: CASKNIDRVDEPQHF. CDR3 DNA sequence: TGTGCCAGCAAAAATATAGACAGGGTTGATGAGCCCCAGCATTTT.

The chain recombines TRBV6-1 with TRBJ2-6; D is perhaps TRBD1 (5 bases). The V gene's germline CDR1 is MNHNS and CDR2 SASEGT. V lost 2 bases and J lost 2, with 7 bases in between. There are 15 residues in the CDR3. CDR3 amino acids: CASSELRAGANVLTF. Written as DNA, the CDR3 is TGTGCCAGCAGTGAACTCAGGGCTGGGGCCAACGTCCTGACTTTC.

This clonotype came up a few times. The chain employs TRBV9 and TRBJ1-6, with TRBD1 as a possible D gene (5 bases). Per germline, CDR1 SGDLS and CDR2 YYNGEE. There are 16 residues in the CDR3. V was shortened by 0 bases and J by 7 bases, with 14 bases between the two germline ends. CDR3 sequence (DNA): TGTGCCAGCAGCGTAGCCCCCGGGGGGGGGAATTCACCCCTCCACTTT. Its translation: CASSVAPGGGNSPLHF.

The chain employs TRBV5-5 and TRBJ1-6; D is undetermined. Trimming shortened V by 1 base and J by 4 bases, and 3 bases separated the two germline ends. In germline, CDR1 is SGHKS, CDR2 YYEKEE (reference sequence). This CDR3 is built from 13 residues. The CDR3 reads CASSLKYNSPLHF. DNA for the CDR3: TGTGCCAGCAGCTTGAAGTATAATTCACCCCTCCACTTT.

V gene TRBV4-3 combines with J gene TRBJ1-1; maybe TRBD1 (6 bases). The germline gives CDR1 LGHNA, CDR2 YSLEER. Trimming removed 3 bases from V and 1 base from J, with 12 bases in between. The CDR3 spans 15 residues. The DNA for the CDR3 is TGCGCCAGCAGCCAGGGAGGACAGCGGAACACTGAAGCTTTCTTT. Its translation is CASSQGGQRNTEAFF.

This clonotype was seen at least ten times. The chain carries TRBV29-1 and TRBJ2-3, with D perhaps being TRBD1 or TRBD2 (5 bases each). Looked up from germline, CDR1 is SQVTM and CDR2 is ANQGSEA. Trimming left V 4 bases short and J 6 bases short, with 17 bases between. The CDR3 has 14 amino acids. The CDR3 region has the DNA TGCAGCGTTGCGGGACGCCGTGCCGACGATACGCAGTATTTT. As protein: CSVAGRRADDTQYF.

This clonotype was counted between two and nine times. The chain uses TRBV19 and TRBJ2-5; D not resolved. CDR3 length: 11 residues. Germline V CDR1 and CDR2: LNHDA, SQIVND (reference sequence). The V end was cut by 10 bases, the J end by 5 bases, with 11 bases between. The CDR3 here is CATRLAETQYF. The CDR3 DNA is TGTGCCACTAGGCTTGCGGAGACCCAGTACTTC.

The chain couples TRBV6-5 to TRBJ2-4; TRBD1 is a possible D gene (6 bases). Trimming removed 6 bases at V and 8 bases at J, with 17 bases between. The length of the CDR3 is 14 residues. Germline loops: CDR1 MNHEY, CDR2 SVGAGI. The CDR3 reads CASSTGRTADIQYF. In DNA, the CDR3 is TGTGCCAGCAGCACCGGACGGACAGCGGACATTCAGTACTTC.

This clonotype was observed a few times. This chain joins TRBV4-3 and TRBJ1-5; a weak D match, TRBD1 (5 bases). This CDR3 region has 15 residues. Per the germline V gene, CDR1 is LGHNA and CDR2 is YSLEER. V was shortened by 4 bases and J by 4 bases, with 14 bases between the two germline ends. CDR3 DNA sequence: TGCGCCAGCAGCCCCCGGGCGGGGACGAATCAGCCCCAGCATTTT. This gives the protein CASSPRAGTNQPQHF.

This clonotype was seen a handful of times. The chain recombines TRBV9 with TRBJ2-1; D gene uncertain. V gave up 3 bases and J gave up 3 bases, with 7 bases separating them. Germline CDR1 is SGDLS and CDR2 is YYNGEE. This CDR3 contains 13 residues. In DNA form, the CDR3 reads TGTGCCAGCAGCGCCAATAACTACAATGAGCAGTTCTTC. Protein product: CASSANNYNEQFF.

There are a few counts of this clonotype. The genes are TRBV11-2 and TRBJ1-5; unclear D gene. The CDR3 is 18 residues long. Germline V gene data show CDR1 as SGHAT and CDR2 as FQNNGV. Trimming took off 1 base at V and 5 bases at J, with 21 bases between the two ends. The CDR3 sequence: CASSLGRAGPIPHQPQHF. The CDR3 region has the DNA TGTGCCAGCAGCTTAGGGCGGGCAGGTCCGATACCACATCAGCCCCAGCATTTT.

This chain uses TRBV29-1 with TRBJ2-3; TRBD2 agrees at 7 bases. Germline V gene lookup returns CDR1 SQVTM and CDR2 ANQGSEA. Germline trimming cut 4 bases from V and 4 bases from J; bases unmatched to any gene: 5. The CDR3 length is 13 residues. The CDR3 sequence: CSVGPRGADTQYF. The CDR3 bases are TGCAGCGTTGGTCCACGGGGGGCAGATACGCAGTATTTT.

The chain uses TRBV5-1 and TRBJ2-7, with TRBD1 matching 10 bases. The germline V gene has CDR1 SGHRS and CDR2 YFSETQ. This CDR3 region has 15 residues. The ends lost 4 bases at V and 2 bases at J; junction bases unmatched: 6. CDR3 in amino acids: CASSPGTGVPYEQYF. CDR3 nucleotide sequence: TGCGCCAGCAGCCCCGGGACAGGGGTCCCCTACGAGCAGTACTTC.

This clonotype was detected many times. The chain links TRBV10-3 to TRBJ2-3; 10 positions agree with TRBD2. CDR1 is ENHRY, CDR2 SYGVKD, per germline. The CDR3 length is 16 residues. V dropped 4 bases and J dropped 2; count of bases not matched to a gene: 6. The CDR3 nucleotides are TGTGCCATCAGTGGCTCTAGCGGGGGTTACACAGATACGCAGTATTTT. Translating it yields CAISGSSGGYTDTQYF.

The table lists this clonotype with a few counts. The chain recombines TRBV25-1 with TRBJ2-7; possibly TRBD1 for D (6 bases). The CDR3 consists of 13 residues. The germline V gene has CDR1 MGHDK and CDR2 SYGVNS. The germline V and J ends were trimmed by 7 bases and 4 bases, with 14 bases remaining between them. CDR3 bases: TGTGCCAGCACTGGCAGGGGTCCTTACGAGCAGTACTTC. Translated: CASTGRGPYEQYF.

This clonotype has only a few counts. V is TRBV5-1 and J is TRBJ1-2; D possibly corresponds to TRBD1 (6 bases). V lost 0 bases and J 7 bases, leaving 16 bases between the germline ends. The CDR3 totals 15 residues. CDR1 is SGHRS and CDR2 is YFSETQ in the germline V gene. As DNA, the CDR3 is TGCGCCAGCAGCTTGGCCCAGGGGCCCCAGGCTGGCTACACCTTC. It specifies CASSLAQGPQAGYTF.

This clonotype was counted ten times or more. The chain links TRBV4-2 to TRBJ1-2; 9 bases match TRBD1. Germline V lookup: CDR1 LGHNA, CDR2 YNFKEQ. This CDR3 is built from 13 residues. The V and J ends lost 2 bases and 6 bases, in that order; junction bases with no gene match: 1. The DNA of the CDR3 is TGTGCCAGCAGCCAAAGGACAGGGGATGGCTACACCTTC. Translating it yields CASSQRTGDGYTF.